One sample yielded the 6 T cell receptor beta chains listed below, sequenced in a study of T cell clones after liver transplantation. Method: immunoSEQ multiplex PCR; TCRdb's copy keeps in-frame clones and lacks some. The table has 45,000 to 60,000 clones, approximately 63% seen once. The sequenced sample was CD4+ T cells from blood, obtained at the roughly 15-month timepoint. The receptors originated from a human patient who received a liver transplant. The graft donor may be the source of some T cells.

The gene calls are TRBV7-2 and TRBJ2-1; 8 bases agree with TRBD2. The CDR3 is 14 residues long. From germline, CDR1 is SGHTA and CDR2 FQGNSA. V trimming: 3 bases; J trimming: 7 bases; junction bases outside the gene matches: 5. CDR3 amino acids: CASSFAGGRNEQFF. In DNA form, the CDR3 reads TGTGCCAGCAGCTTTGCGGGAGGAAGGAATGAGCAGTTCTTC.

Ten or more counts support this clone. The V gene is TRBV11-3, the J gene TRBJ2-7, with TRBD2 identical over 9 bases. The trim removed 3 bases at V and 7 bases at J, leaving 4 bases unmatched. This CDR3 contains 13 residues. CDR1 SGHNT and CDR2 YENEEA come from the germline V gene. In nucleotides, the CDR3 is TGTGCCAGCAGCTTTAGCGGGAGCGAAGAGCAGTACGTC. Its translation is CASSFSGSEEQYV.

The rearrangement uses TRBV7-8 and TRBJ1-2; 8 nucleotides line up with TRBD1. Germline V gene lookup returns CDR1 SGHVS and CDR2 FQNEAQ. V was pared by 1 base and J by 4 bases, with 2 bases of the junction left unmatched. This CDR3 comprises 14 residues. CDR3 protein: CASSLGTGGYGYTF. Here the CDR3 DNA reads TGTGCCAGCAGCTTAGGTACAGGGGGCTATGGCTACACCTTC.

The V gene is TRBV5-1, the J gene TRBJ2-5, with D possibly TRBD1 on 5 matching bases. With 0 bases removed from V and 4 bases from J, the gap between germline ends came to 16 bases. Per the germline V gene, CDR1 is SGHRS and CDR2 is YFSETQ. CDR3 length: 16 amino acids. For the CDR3, the DNA is TGCGCCAGCAGCTTGGGGGGCCGAGGCTCTGTAGAGACCCAGTACTTC. Protein: CASSLGGRGSVETQYF.

The gene calls are TRBV5-4 and TRBJ1-1, with D unresolved. This CDR3 spans 12 amino acids. Between the trimmed V and J ends, which lost 5 bases and 7 bases, there was a span of 12 bases. From germline, CDR1 is SGHNT and CDR2 YYREEE (reference sequence). The CDR3 region is CASSLRVGEAFF. In nucleotides, the CDR3 is TGTGCCAGCAGTTTAAGGGTAGGTGAAGCTTTCTTT.

The chain couples TRBV9 to TRBJ2-5; TRBD1 matches 7 bases. Germline lookup yields CDR1 SGDLS and CDR2 YYNGEE. The ends lost 4 bases at V and 5 bases at J; junction bases unmatched: 8. This CDR3 contains 14 residues. The CDR3 DNA reads TGTGCCAGCAGCCCGGGACAGCCGGGGGAGACCCAGTACTTC. Amino acids: CASSPGQPGETQYF.